The entry that follows covers one T cell receptor (beta chain) sequence. The data are from a study of blood T cell repertoires in COVID-19. Methods used by the authors: From reference gene primer amplification, estimates of nucleated cell counts were derived. Sequenced by immunoSEQ multiplex PCR; TCRdb stores in-frame clones only, minus some. Clonal size and the V and J genes are those of that table, whereas D and trimming came from the DNA. The data hold approximately 450,000 clones, with approximately 90% observed a single time. Germline CDR1 reads SGHNT; CDR2 reads YENEEA. The CDR3 loop spans 16 amino acids. V was cut by 5 bases and J by 8 bases, with 22 bases left in between.

This chain connects TRBV11-3 to TRBJ1-5; a possible D gene is TRBD1 (5 bases). The sequence derives from a woman in her 30s with acute or convalescent COVID-19. What was sequenced was peripheral blood. The CDR3 nucleotides read TGTGCCAGCAGCCTCGGGACTCCTACTCCCAGTGAGCCCCAGCATTTT. As protein: CASSLGTPTPSEPQHF.